These 24 T cell receptor beta chains were all obtained from the same sample, sequenced in a study of TIL therapy for anti-PD-1-resistant metastatic lung cancer. Indicated time point: pre-treatment sample, taken before nivolumab and TIL therapy. The immunoSEQ assay was v3. Method: immunoSEQ multiplex PCR; TCRdb's copy keeps in-frame clones and lacks some. The table lists approximately 50,000 clones, roughly 77% of them singletons. The material was blood, obtained at baseline. These receptors were collected from a person aged 25 to 85 with non-small cell lung cancer.

The chain carries TRBV15 and TRBJ1-4; 11 positions agree with TRBD1. With 1 base clipped from V and 7 bases from J, the junction kept 2 bases outside the gene matches. Germline CDR1 LNHNV, CDR2 YYDKDF (reference sequence). This CDR3 region has 15 residues. The CDR3 DNA follows: TGTGCCACCAGCAGAGTCGGGACAGGGGGTGAAAAACTGTTTTTT. Its translation is CATSRVGTGGEKLFF.

The chain has TRBV7-9 and TRBJ2-2, with D possibly being TRBD1 or TRBD2 (5 bases each). The V gene's germline CDR1 is SEHNR and CDR2 FQNEAQ (reference sequence). The CDR3 has 15 residues. CDR3 region: CGVDGGRKNTGELFF. The CDR3, as DNA: TGTGGGGTCGATGGGGGACGTAAGAACACCGGGGAGCTGTTTTTT. Full variable domain (remainder filled in from reference TRBV7-9 and TRBJ2-2): DTGVSQNPRHKITKRGQNVTFRCDPISEHNRLYWYRQTLGQGPEFLTYFQNEAQLEKSRLLSDRFSAERPKGSFSTLEIQRTEQGDSAMYLCGVDGGRKNTGELFFGEGSRLTVL.

CDR3: CASSQDRGNSYEQYF. CDR3 DNA: TGCGCCAGCAGCCAAGACAGGGGTAACTCCTACGAGCAGTACTTC. The chain recombines TRBV4-3 with TRBJ2-7, with a possible D match to TRBD1 (6 bases). The V end lost 0 bases, the J end lost 0 bases, and 9 bases lay between the germline ends. Germline CDR1 and CDR2: LGHNA and YSLEER. The CDR3 is 15 amino acids.

V and J are TRBV5-8 and TRBJ2-7; D perhaps matches TRBD2 (5 bases). This CDR3 is built from 17 residues. The germline V and J ends were trimmed by 5 bases and 0 bases, with 21 bases remaining between them. Germline CDR1 and CDR2: SGHTS and YDEGEE. DNA of the CDR3: TGTGCCAGCAGTGGCGGGTTTTGGACGGCGGGCTCCTACGAGCAGTACTTC. Translated, it gives CASSGGFWTAGSYEQYF. The variable domain in full, with the rest retrieved from reference TRBV5-8 and TRBJ2-7, is EAGVTQSPTHLIKTRGQQATLRCSPISGHTSVYWYQQALGLGLQFLLWYDEGEERNRGNFPPRFSGRQFPNYSSELNVNALELEDSALYLCASSGGFWTAGSYEQYFGPGTRLTVT.

The chain has TRBV18 and TRBJ2-7; TRBD1 might be the D (6 bases). The CDR3 is made up of 17 amino acids. The V end lost 6 bases, the J end lost 1 base, and 22 bases lay between the germline ends. Per germline, CDR1 KGHSH and CDR2 LQKENI. CDR3 amino acids: CASSPNRDNQWSYEQYF. For the CDR3, the DNA is TGTGCCAGCTCCCCCAACCGGGACAACCAATGGTCCTACGAGCAGTACTTC.

This clone was seen a handful of times. The J gene is TRBJ1-1, the V gene TRBV28, with D unclear. The germline CDR1 and CDR2 sequences are MDHEN and SYDVKM. V shed 3 bases and J shed 0 bases, with 8 bases lying between them. This CDR3 has 14 residues. DNA for the CDR3: TGTGCCAGCAGTTTGAGGAGGATGAACACTGAAGCTTTCTTT. This gives the protein CASSLRRMNTEAFF.

V and J are TRBV19 and TRBJ2-1; D perhaps matches TRBD2 (6 bases). Trimming left V 3 bases short and J 7 bases short, with 16 bases between. The CDR3 consists of 15 residues. The V gene's germline CDR1 is LNHDA and CDR2 SQIVND (reference sequence). The CDR3 DNA reads TGTGCCAGTAGTATCGGTGGGATGGGACTTAATGAGCAGTTCTTC. Amino acid sequence: CASSIGGMGLNEQFF.

The J gene is TRBJ2-3, the V gene TRBV6-2 or TRBV6-3; D perhaps matches TRBD2 (6 bases). Per the germline V gene, CDR1 is MNHEY and CDR2 is SVGEGT. The V end lost 2 bases, the J end lost 1 base, and 13 bases lay between the germline ends. CDR3 length: 16 residues. The CDR3 loop reads CASSYRPWEGTDTQYF. The DNA of the CDR3 is TGTGCCAGCAGTTACAGACCTTGGGAGGGCACAGATACGCAGTATTTT.

The chain links TRBV6-5 to TRBJ2-3, with 8 nucleotides matching TRBD2. The CDR3 has 15 residues. CDR1 and CDR2 from the germline V gene are MNHEY and SVGAGI. The ends lost 0 bases at V and 1 base at J; junction bases unmatched: 0. CDR3 in DNA: TGTGCCAGCAGTTACTCTAGCGGGGGCACAGATACGCAGTATTTT. As protein: CASSYSSGGTDTQYF.

This chain joins TRBV5-1 and TRBJ2-5; 7 positions match TRBD1. V dropped 4 bases and J dropped 4; count of bases not matched to a gene: 13. Germline-derived CDR1 and CDR2 are SGHRS and YFSETQ. The CDR3 extends over 16 amino acids. In DNA form, the CDR3 reads TGCGCCAGCAGCCTGGTTGAACAGGGGACGGGAGAGACCCAGTACTTC. Encoded protein: CASSLVEQGTGETQYF.

This clone was picked up one time. This sequence joins TRBV4-1 and TRBJ2-1; 9 nucleotides line up with TRBD2. Germline lookup yields CDR1 MGHRA and CDR2 YSYEKL. Unmatched junction bases numbered 6, after V lost 0 bases and J lost 3 bases. The CDR3 runs to 17 residues. Here the CDR3 reads CASSQDTISGSYNEQFF. The CDR3 nucleotides are TGCGCCAGCAGCCAAGATACGATTAGCGGGAGCTACAATGAGCAGTTCTTC.

J is TRBJ2-5 and V is TRBV7-2; D uncertain. The CDR3 contains 14 residues. The germline V gene encodes CDR1 SGHTA and CDR2 FQGNSA. The V end was cut by 1 base, the J end by 5 bases, with 11 bases between. CDR3 region: CASSLVRSRETQYF. The DNA of the CDR3 is TGTGCCAGCAGCTTAGTAAGGAGTAGGGAGACCCAGTACTTC. The full variable domain, rest sourced from reference TRBV7-2 and TRBJ2-5, is GAGVSQSPSNKVTEKGKDVELRCDPISGHTALYWYRQSLGQGLEFLIYFQGNSAPDKSGLPSDRFSAERTGGSVSTLTIQRTQQEDSAVYLCASSLVRSRETQYFGPGTRLLVL.

Points on this clone: One junction end disagrees with the germline gene, perhaps due to a read error. The chain couples TRBV27 to TRBJ1-5; TRBD1 agrees at 8 bases. Germline CDR1 and CDR2: MNHEY and SMNVEV (reference sequence). This CDR3 comprises 14 residues. The CDR3 loop reads CASSPGQGKQPQHF. The CDR3 DNA sequence: TGTGCCAGCAGCCCCGGACAGGGCAAACAGCCCCAGCATTTT.

CDR3 protein: CASSSTGLDEQFF. CDR3 bases: TGTGCCAGCAGCTCGACAGGGTTAGATGAGCAGTTCTTC. The V gene is TRBV11-3, the J gene TRBJ2-1, with 7 bases identical to TRBD1. CDR3 size: 13 residues. Germline assignment: CDR1 SGHNT and CDR2 YENEEA. V shed 4 bases, J shed 8 bases, and the junction held 5 bases outside the gene matches. Full variable domain (missing parts from reference TRBV11-3 and TRBJ2-1): EAGVVQSPRYKIIEKKQPVAFWCNPISGHNTLYWYLQNLGQGPELLIRYENEEAVDDSQLPKDRFSAERLKGVDSTLKIQPAELGDSAVYLCASSSTGLDEQFFGPGTRLTVL.

The chain links TRBV24-1 to TRBJ2-3, with D perhaps matching TRBD1 (6 bases). The germline V gene has CDR1 KGHDR and CDR2 SFDVKD. V was cut by 4 bases and J by 6 bases, with 10 bases left in between. The CDR3 is 13 residues long. CDR3: CATSDPGADTQYF. CDR3 nucleotide sequence: TGTGCCACCAGTGACCCAGGGGCGGATACGCAGTATTTT.

This clone was observed a single time. The CDR3 loop reads CSGQQGQGNTIYF. DNA for the CDR3: TGCAGCGGCCAACAGGGGCAAGGAAACACCATATATTTT. V gene TRBV29-1 combines with J gene TRBJ1-3, with 7 positions matching TRBD1. The CDR3 spans 13 residues. Germline V gene lookup returns CDR1 SQVTM and CDR2 ANQGSEA. With V trimmed by 7 bases and J by 4 bases, 7 bases remained unmatched.

The chain links TRBV2 to TRBJ2-1; TRBD2 might be the D (5 bases). Trimming removed 7 bases from V and 0 bases from J, with 13 bases in between. Germline values: CDR1 SNHLY, CDR2 FYNNEI. The CDR3 extends over 15 amino acids. As DNA, the CDR3 is TGTGCCAGCATCGCGGGTCTTAGCTCCTACAATGAGCAGTTCTTC. Its translation is CASIAGLSSYNEQFF.

This clone showed up just a few times. J is TRBJ1-2 and V is TRBV7-6; 10 positions agree with TRBD1. The CDR3 length is 15 residues. Trimming cost V 0 bases and J 6 bases; bases outside gene matches: 4. Germline V CDR1 and CDR2: SGHVS, FNYEAQ. The CDR3 reads CASSLATGGANGYTF. The CDR3 DNA follows: TGTGCCAGCAGCTTAGCGACAGGGGGCGCCAATGGCTACACCTTC.

As for this clone: Mismatch with germline at one junction end may stem from a read error. The V gene is TRBV2, the J gene TRBJ2-1; D is perhaps TRBD1 or TRBD2 (5 bases each). There are 12 residues in the CDR3. The germline V gene has CDR1 SNHLY and CDR2 FYNNEI. CDR3 amino acids: CASNSGLGPAVF. The CDR3 nucleotides are TGTGCCAGCAACTCGGGTCTGGGACCCGCCGTCTTC.

The V and J genes are TRBV12-3 or TRBV12-4 and TRBJ2-7, with TRBD1 identical over 9 bases. The V segment lost 6 bases and the J segment 6 bases; nucleotides outside the gene matches: 6. The CDR3 has 13 residues. Here the CDR3 DNA reads TGTGCCAGCAGCCAAGGACAGGGGCGCGAGCAGTACTTC. Translation: CASSQGQGREQYF.

The genes are TRBV10-1 and TRBJ2-5; TRBD2 might be the D (6 bases). This CDR3 is 15 amino acids long. Looked up from germline, CDR1 is WNHNN and CDR2 is SYGVQD (reference sequence). Trimming took 3 bases from V and 7 from J, leaving 18 bases between them. The DNA for the CDR3 is TGCGCCAGCAGTGATGGGCAGGGAGGTGGTGGGACCCAGTACTTC. It is translated as CASSDGQGGGGTQYF.

In this sample, this clone turned up a few times. The junction and the germline gene differ at one end; a read error may be behind it. The chain recombines TRBV4-3 with TRBJ1-2; D remains ambiguous. This CDR3 is built from 12 residues. Germline CDR1 reads LGHNA; CDR2 reads YSLEER. This CDR3 reads CASSQGFGPRVF. DNA of the CDR3: TGCGCCAGCAGCCAAGGATTCGGCCCGCGGGTCTTC.

This clone was picked up one time. The rearrangement joins TRBV11-2 to TRBJ2-3; possibly TRBD2 for D (5 bases). With 2 bases removed from V and 2 bases from J, the gap between germline ends came to 14 bases. Per the germline V gene, CDR1 is SGHAT and CDR2 is FQNNGV. The length of the CDR3 is 16 residues. The CDR3 spells CASSLNPERTTDTQYF. The CDR3, as DNA: TGTGCCAGCAGCTTAAACCCGGAGCGGACCACAGATACGCAGTATTTT.

The chain couples TRBV4-1 to TRBJ1-1; TRBD1 is a possible D gene (5 bases). In germline, CDR1 is MGHRA, CDR2 YSYEKL. The CDR3 runs 15 residues. The V and J ends lost 0 bases and 1 base respectively, with 9 bases between them. In nucleotides, the CDR3 is TGCGCCAGCAGCCAAGAGGGGGAGCGGAACACTGAAGCTTTCTTT. As protein: CASSQEGERNTEAFF.